A selection of T cell receptor beta chains follows, all from one sample in a study of shared clonotypes between healthy human individuals. Only in-frame clones appear in the TCRdb table, and some are missing; sequencing was by immunoSEQ multiplex PCR. Of about 1.5 million clones listed, around 95% are singletons. Sequencing used naive CD4+ T cells sorted from blood. The origin of the receptors is a man aged 30 to 45 in good health. CDR3s include the opening cysteine and the closing phenylalanine or tryptophan. The order of the fields is J gene, D gene, CDR3 length, clone size, V gene, CDR3 DNA, CDR3 protein. The D gene is left open where the match is weak. Size values are once, few and many counts, or a class for expanded clones, and some rows have none.

>TRBJ2-3|.|14|.|TRBV7-2
TGTGCCAGCAGCCTAGGACAAGGCACAGATACGCAGTATTTT
CASSLGQGTDTQYF
>TRBJ2-7|.|11|.|TRBV7-8
TGTGCCAGCAGAGCATCCTACGAGCAGTACTTC
CASRASYEQYF
>TRBJ2-7|.|15|.|TRBV6-5
TGTGCCAGCAGTTATTGGACGCTATACTCCTACGAGCAGTACTTC
CASSYWTLYSYEQYF
>TRBJ2-1|TRBD2|16|.|TRBV19
TGTGCCAGTAAGAGCTTGAGCGGGGGTGGATTGGGTGAGCAGTTCTTC
CASKSLSGGGLGEQFF
>TRBJ2-1|TRBD2|15|.|TRBV6-5
TGTGCCAGCAGCCTCGGGACTAGATACTACAATGAGCAGTTCTTC
CASSLGTRYYNEQFF
>TRBJ1-1|.|14|.|TRBV5-5
TGTGCCAGCAGCTTGGCCCCTATGAACACTGAAGCTTTCTTT
CASSLAPMNTEAFF
>TRBJ1-5|.|13|.|TRBV7-2
TGTGCCAGCAGCTGGCCAGGGGTTCAGCCCCAGCATTTT
CASSWPGVQPQHF
>TRBJ2-5|.|14|once|TRBV5-8
TGTGCCAGCAGCTCCCGGGTGGGGGGAGAGACCCAGTACTTC
CASSSRVGGETQYF
>TRBJ1-2|TRBD1|15|.|TRBV6-5
TGTGCCAGCAGTTCCCTAGGACAGGGGGCAACTGGCTACACCTTC
CASSSLGQGATGYTF
>TRBJ2-1|TRBD2|17|.|TRBV27
TGTGCCAGCAGACCTCTCGGACTAGCGGGCACCTACAATGAGCAGTTCTTC
CASRPLGLAGTYNEQFF
>TRBJ2-1|.|14|.|TRBV9
TGTGCCAGCAGCCCAGCCGGCACCAACAATGAGCAGTTCTTC
CASSPAGTNNEQFF
>TRBJ2-1|TRBD2|16|.|TRBV7-3
TGTGCCAGCAGCTTAAGGGGGACTAGCGGCCCAAATGAGCAGTTCTTC
CASSLRGTSGPNEQFF
>TRBJ1-2|TRBD1|13|.|TRBV28
TGTGCCAGCAGTTTGGGGACAGCCTATGGCTACACCTTC
CASSLGTAYGYTF
>TRBJ1-4|TRBD1|14|.|TRBV11-2
TGTGCCAGCAGCCCGGGGACAGGGACCGAAAAACTGTTTTTT
CASSPGTGTEKLFF
>TRBJ2-2|TRBD1|16|.|TRBV7-2
TGTGCCAGCAGCTTAGCCCCACAGGGGGCCGGCGGGGAGCTGTTTTTT
CASSLAPQGAGGELFF
>TRBJ2-2|.|15|.|TRBV7-8
TGTGCCAGCAGCTTAGTAGCGGTCAACACCGGGGAGCTGTTTTTT
CASSLVAVNTGELFF
>TRBJ1-5|.|18|.|TRBV27
TGTGCCAGCAGTTTTCGGACTTCCGGGAAGGATCAGCCCAGCCGACAGCATTTT
CASSFRTSGKDQPSRQHF
>TRBJ2-2|TRBD2|19|.|TRBV9
TGTGCCAGCAGCGTCCGGGTGAGCGGGATCTTCGCGAACACCGGGGAGCTGTTTTTT
CASSVRVSGIFANTGELFF
>TRBJ1-1|TRBD1|17|.|TRBV7-9
TGTGCCAGCAGCCAGTATCCCAGGGGGCGCGGTGGGACTGAAGCTTTCTTT
CASSQYPRGRGGTEAFF
>TRBJ2-7|.|14|once|TRBV6-1
TGTGCCAGCAGTGAAGCCGGTCAGGGATACGAGCAGTACTTC
CASSEAGQGYEQYF
>TRBJ2-7|TRBD2|17|.|TRBV27
TGTGCCAGCAGTTTATTTCGCCTAGCGGGAGAGGGCTACGAGCAGTACTTC
CASSLFRLAGEGYEQYF
>TRBJ1-1|.|13|.|TRBV2
TGTGCCAGCAGTGGGGAGGAGGGCACTGAAGCTTTCTTT
CASSGEEGTEAFF
>TRBJ2-5|.|14|many|TRBV7-2
TGTGCCAGCAGCTTAGGGGGGTGGCGGGAGACCCAGTACTTC
CASSLGGWRETQYF
>TRBJ2-7|.|15|.|TRBV5-1
TGCGCCAGCAGCCCCGGGACAATCCATTCGTACGAGCAGTACTTC
CASSPGTIHSYEQYF
>TRBJ2-1|.|13|.|TRBV28
TGTGCCAGCAGACCGCACGGCGGGAATGAGCAGTTCTTC
CASRPHGGNEQFF
>TRBJ2-7|TRBD2|15|.|TRBV28
TGTGCCAGCAGTCTACCGGGACTAGCGGATAACGAGCAGTACTTC
CASSLPGLADNEQYF
>TRBJ2-1|TRBD2|16|.|TRBV18
TGTGCCAGCTCACCACCTGGTCTAGCGGTCGACAATGAGCAGTTCTTC
CASSPPGLAVDNEQFF